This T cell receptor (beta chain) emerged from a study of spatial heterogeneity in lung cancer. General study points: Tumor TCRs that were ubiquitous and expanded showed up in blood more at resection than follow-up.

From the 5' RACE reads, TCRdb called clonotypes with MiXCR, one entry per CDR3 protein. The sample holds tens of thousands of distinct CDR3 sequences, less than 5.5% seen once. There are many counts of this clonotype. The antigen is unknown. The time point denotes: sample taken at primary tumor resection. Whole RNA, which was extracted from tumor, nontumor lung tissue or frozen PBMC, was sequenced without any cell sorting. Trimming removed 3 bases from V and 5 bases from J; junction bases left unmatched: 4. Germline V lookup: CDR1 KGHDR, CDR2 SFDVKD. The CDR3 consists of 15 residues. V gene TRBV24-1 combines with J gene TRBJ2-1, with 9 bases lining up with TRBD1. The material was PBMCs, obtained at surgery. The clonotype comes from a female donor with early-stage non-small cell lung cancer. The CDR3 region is CATSDPRQGDNEQFF. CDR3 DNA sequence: TGTGCCACCAGTGATCCAAGACAGGGGGACAATGAGCAGTTCTTC.